Each of the 10 T cell receptor beta chains below was sequenced from the same sample in a study of T cell responses to AZD1222 COVID-19 vaccine. The protocol was immunoSEQ multiplex PCR, while the TCRdb copy is restricted to in-frame clones and leaves out a portion. The sample yields fewer than 200,000 clones, over 80% seen once. Sequenced material: peripheral blood, taken on day 0 of AZD1222 vaccination. The receptors were sampled from an adult in good health.

In nucleotides, the CDR3 is TGCAGCGGTATGGGACGGGGGCCTGGAAACACCATATATTTT. Translated: CSGMGRGPGNTIYF. The chain uses TRBV29-1 and TRBJ1-3, with D maybe TRBD1 (6 bases). The germline gives CDR1 SQVTM, CDR2 ANQGSEA. Between the trimmed V and J ends, which lost 7 bases and 2 bases, there was a span of 15 bases. The CDR3 extends over 14 amino acids.

The V gene is TRBV2, the J gene TRBJ2-7; D remains ambiguous. Germline V lookup: CDR1 SNHLY, CDR2 FYNNEI. There are 15 residues in the CDR3. V lost 1 base and J 0 bases, leaving 10 bases between the germline ends. The CDR3 DNA reads as TGTGCCAGCAGTGAAGGGCAGGCATTCTCCTACGAGCAGTACTTC. Amino acids: CASSEGQAFSYEQYF.

CDR3 in DNA: TGTGCCAGCAGCCAGACAGGGCGGGAGGGCACTGAAGCTTTCTTT. It encodes CASSQTGREGTEAFF. The chain employs TRBV2 and TRBJ1-1; 7 bases match TRBD1. The ends lost 6 bases at V and 4 bases at J; junction bases unmatched: 11. Germline V CDR1 and CDR2: SNHLY, FYNNEI. The CDR3 loop spans 15 amino acids.

The chain employs TRBV10-1 and TRBJ2-7; D gene unclear. This CDR3 comprises 13 residues. Germline assignment: CDR1 WNHNN and CDR2 SYGVQD (reference sequence). With 4 bases removed from V and 6 bases from J, the gap between germline ends came to 13 bases. CDR3 DNA sequence: TGCGCCAGCAGTGTAGGGCCGAACTCCGAGCAGTACTTC. Its protein is CASSVGPNSEQYF.

The J gene is TRBJ2-5, the V gene TRBV3-1 (or the pseudogene TRBV3-2); 9 positions match TRBD1. The germline V gene encodes CDR1 LGHDT and CDR2 YNNKEL (reference sequence). The CDR3 covers 15 residues. V was clipped by 2 bases and J by 6 bases; unmatched bases: 7. CDR3: CASSQHEGQGKTQYF. The CDR3 DNA follows: TGTGCCAGCAGCCAACATGAGGGACAGGGTAAGACCCAGTACTTC.

The V gene is TRBV12-3 or TRBV12-4, the J gene TRBJ1-5; no reliable D call. The V end was cut by 2 bases, the J end by 5 bases, with 7 bases between. The CDR3 has 13 residues. The CDR3 DNA reads TGTGCCAGCAGTTTAAATGGGGATCAGCCCCAGCATTTT. It yields the protein CASSLNGDQPQHF.

This chain connects TRBV27 to TRBJ1-5; unclear D gene. V lost 3 bases and J 0 bases, leaving 9 bases between the germline ends. The germline V gene encodes CDR1 MNHEY and CDR2 SMNVEV (reference sequence). This CDR3 has 15 amino acids. In DNA, the CDR3 is TGTGCCAGCAGTTTTAAGGCAGATAGCAATCAGCCCCAGCATTTT. Protein product: CASSFKADSNQPQHF.

This chain links TRBV9 with TRBJ2-7; D is ambiguous. The CDR3 covers 13 residues. V dropped 0 bases and J dropped 6 bases, with 10 bases sitting between them. The germline V gene encodes CDR1 SGDLS and CDR2 YYNGEE. The CDR3 loop reads CASSVAQLAEQYF. CDR3 DNA: TGTGCCAGCAGCGTAGCCCAGCTGGCCGAGCAGTACTTC.

The chain combines TRBV6-5 with TRBJ1-1; the D is unclear. The CDR3 has 12 residues. V was cut by 8 bases and J by 1 base, with 8 bases left in between. CDR1 and CDR2 (germline): MNHEY, SVGAGI. The CDR3: CASRTGNTEAFF. The CDR3 DNA reads TGTGCCAGCCGGACTGGGAACACTGAAGCTTTCTTT.

J is TRBJ1-3 and V is TRBV7-6; 9 bases are shared with TRBD1. With 4 bases clipped from V and 3 bases from J, the junction kept 4 bases outside the gene matches. This CDR3 is 15 amino acids long. CDR1 and CDR2 (germline): SGHVS, FNYEAQ. CDR3 coding DNA: TGTGCCAGCAGCTGGGGACAGGGTATTGGAAACACCATATATTTT. This codes for CASSWGQGIGNTIYF.